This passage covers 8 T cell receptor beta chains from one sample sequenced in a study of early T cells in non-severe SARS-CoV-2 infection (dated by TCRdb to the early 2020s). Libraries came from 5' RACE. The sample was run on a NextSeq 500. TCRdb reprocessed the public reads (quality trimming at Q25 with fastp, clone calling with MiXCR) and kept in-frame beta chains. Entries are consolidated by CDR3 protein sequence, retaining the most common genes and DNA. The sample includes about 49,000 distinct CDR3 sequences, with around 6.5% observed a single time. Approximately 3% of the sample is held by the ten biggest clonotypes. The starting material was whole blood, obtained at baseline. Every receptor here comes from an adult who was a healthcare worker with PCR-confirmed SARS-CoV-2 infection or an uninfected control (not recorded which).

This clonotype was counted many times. As DNA, the CDR3 is TGTGCCATCAGTGGACAGGGTTGGCAAGCTTTCTTT. Its translation is CAISGQGWQAFF. The genes are TRBV10-3 and TRBJ1-1; 7 bases fit TRBD1. Germline CDR1 and CDR2: ENHRY and SYGVKD. Losses at the gene ends were 4 bases for V and 9 bases for J; bases not matched to a gene: 5. This CDR3 is built from 12 residues.

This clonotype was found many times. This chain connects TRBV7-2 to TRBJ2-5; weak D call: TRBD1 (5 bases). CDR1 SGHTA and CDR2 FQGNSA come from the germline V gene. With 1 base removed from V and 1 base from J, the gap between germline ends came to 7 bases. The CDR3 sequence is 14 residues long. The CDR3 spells CASSLEGFQETQYF. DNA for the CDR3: TGTGCCAGCAGCTTAGAGGGGTTCCAAGAGACCCAGTACTTC. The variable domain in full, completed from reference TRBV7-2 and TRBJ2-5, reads GAGVSQSPSNKVTEKGKDVELRCDPISGHTALYWYRQSLGQGLEFLIYFQGNSAPDKSGLPSDRFSAERTGGSVSTLTIQRTQQEDSAVYLCASSLEGFQETQYFGPGTRLLVL.

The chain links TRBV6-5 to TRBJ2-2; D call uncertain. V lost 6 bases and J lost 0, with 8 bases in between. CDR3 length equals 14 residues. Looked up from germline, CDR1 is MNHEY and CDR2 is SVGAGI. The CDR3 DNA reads TGTGCCAGCAGGGAAGGGTCGAACACCGGGGAGCTGTTTTTT. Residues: CASREGSNTGELFF.

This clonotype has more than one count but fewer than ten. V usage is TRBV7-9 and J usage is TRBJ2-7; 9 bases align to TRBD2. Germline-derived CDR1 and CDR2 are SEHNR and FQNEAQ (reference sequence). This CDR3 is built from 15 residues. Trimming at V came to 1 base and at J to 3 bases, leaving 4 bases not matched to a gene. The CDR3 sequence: CASSLGLAENYEQYF. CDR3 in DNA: TGTGCCAGCAGCTTAGGACTAGCGGAGAACTACGAGCAGTACTTC. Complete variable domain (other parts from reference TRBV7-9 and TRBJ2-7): DTGVSQNPRHKITKRGQNVTFRCDPISEHNRLYWYRQTLGQGPEFLTYFQNEAQLEKSRLLSDRFSAERPKGSFSTLEIQRTEQGDSAMYLCASSLGLAENYEQYFGPGTRLTVT.

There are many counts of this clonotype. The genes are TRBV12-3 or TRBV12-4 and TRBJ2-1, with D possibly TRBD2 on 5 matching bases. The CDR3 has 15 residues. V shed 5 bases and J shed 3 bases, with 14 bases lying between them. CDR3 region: CASSTTSGNYNEQFF. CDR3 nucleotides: TGTGCCAGCAGTACAACTAGTGGTAACTACAATGAGCAGTTCTTC.

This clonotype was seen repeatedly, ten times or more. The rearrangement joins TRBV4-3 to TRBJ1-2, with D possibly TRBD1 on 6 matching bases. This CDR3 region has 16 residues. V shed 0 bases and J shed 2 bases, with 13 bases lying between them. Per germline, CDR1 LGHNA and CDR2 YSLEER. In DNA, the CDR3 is TGCGCCAGCAGCCAAGAAGGGACATTCGTGAACTATGGCTACACCTTC. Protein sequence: CASSQEGTFVNYGYTF.

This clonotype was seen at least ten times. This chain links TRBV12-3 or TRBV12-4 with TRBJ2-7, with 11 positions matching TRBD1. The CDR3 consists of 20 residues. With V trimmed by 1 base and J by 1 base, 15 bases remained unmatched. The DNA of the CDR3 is TGTGCCAGCAGTTTAGAGGACAGGGGGCAAGAGTACACCCTATCCTACGAGCAGTACTTC. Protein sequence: CASSLEDRGQEYTLSYEQYF.

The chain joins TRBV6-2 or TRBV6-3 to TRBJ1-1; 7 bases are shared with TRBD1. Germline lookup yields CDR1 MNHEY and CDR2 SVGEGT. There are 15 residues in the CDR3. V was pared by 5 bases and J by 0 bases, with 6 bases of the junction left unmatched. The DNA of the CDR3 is TGTGCCAGCAGTGCAACAGGGGCCCTGAACACTGAAGCTTTCTTT. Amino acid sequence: CASSATGALNTEAFF.